The rows below give T cell receptor beta chains drawn from one sample of a study of CD8 T cells in ankylosing spondylitis. TCRdb re-analysed the 5' RACE reads in MiXCR, keeping a single row per CDR3 protein. The table has about 800,000 distinct CDR3 sequences, around 11% seen once. The sample consisted of blood, either unsorted or a sorted T cell fraction (not recorded which). All receptors derive from a male donor with ankylosing spondylitis. CDR3s include the opening cysteine and the closing phenylalanine or tryptophan. D genes are given only for firm matches. Expanded clones get a size class; other rows say once, few or many, or leave the size out.

cdr3_length: 15; d_call: TRBD2; clone_size: few; j_call: TRBJ2-7; v_call: TRBV7-8; cdr3_aa: CASSPREGRAYEQYF; cdr3_nt: TGTGCCAGCAGCCCCCGGGAGGGTCGAGCCTACGAGCAGTACTTC
cdr3_length: 15; d_call: -; clone_size: -; j_call: TRBJ1-2; v_call: TRBV7-9; cdr3_aa: CASSRGQLLNYGYTF; cdr3_nt: TGTGCCAGCAGCCGGGGGCAGCTGCTTAACTATGGCTACACCTTC
cdr3_length: 16; d_call: TRBD2; clone_size: few; j_call: TRBJ2-2; v_call: TRBV24-1; cdr3_aa: CATSDPIAGRHGELFF; cdr3_nt: TGTGCCACCAGTGACCCAATAGCGGGACGACACGGGGAGCTGTTTTTT
cdr3_length: 10; d_call: -; clone_size: many; j_call: TRBJ2-7; v_call: TRBV29-1; cdr3_aa: CSVDGKEQYF; cdr3_nt: TGCAGCGTTGACGGGAAGGAGCAGTACTTC
cdr3_length: 15; d_call: -; clone_size: -; j_call: TRBJ2-3; v_call: TRBV20-1; cdr3_aa: CSARRSAGIGDTQYF; cdr3_nt: TGCAGTGCTAGGCGTTCCGCGGGAATTGGGGATACGCAGTATTTT
cdr3_length: 16; d_call: TRBD1; clone_size: -; j_call: TRBJ1-4; v_call: TRBV7-8; cdr3_aa: CASSPRRQGTNEKLFF; cdr3_nt: TGTGCCAGCAGCCCCCGAAGACAGGGCACTAATGAAAAACTGTTTTTT
cdr3_length: 15; d_call: -; clone_size: few; j_call: TRBJ1-4; v_call: TRBV5-1; cdr3_aa: CASRLNTVANEKLFF; cdr3_nt: TGCGCCAGCAGACTGAACACGGTCGCTAATGAAAAACTGTTTTTT
cdr3_length: 16; d_call: TRBD2; clone_size: -; j_call: TRBJ2-3; v_call: TRBV5-1; cdr3_aa: CASSALAGEGTDTQYF; cdr3_nt: TGCGCCAGCAGCGCATTAGCGGGAGAGGGCACAGATACGCAGTATTTT
cdr3_length: 17; d_call: TRBD2; clone_size: -; j_call: TRBJ2-1; v_call: TRBV28; cdr3_aa: CASSFPGSTSGIDEQFF; cdr3_nt: TGTGCCAGCAGTTTCCCTGGATCTACTAGCGGGATCGATGAGCAGTTCTTC
cdr3_length: 13; d_call: -; clone_size: -; j_call: TRBJ2-3; v_call: TRBV10-3; cdr3_aa: CAISVGIKDTQYF; cdr3_nt: TGTGCCATCAGTGTAGGGATTAAAGATACGCAGTATTTT
cdr3_length: 13; d_call: -; clone_size: -; j_call: TRBJ2-7; v_call: TRBV12-3/TRBV12-4; cdr3_aa: CASTFPWDYEQYF; cdr3_nt: TGTGCCAGCACCTTCCCCTGGGACTACGAGCAGTACTTC
cdr3_length: 13; d_call: -; clone_size: few; j_call: TRBJ2-3; v_call: TRBV20-1; cdr3_aa: CSAKTASTDTQYF; cdr3_nt: TGCAGTGCTAAGACGGCTAGCACAGATACGCAGTATTTT
cdr3_length: 15; d_call: TRBD2; clone_size: many; j_call: TRBJ2-7; v_call: TRBV20-1; cdr3_aa: CSADHGLAGNYEQYF; cdr3_nt: TGCAGTGCCGACCACGGACTAGCGGGTAACTACGAGCAGTACTTC
cdr3_length: 13; d_call: TRBD1; clone_size: -; j_call: TRBJ1-1; v_call: TRBV5-6; cdr3_aa: CASSLDRDREAFF; cdr3_nt: TGTGCCAGCAGCTTGGATCGGGACAGGGAAGCTTTCTTT
cdr3_length: 14; d_call: -; clone_size: many; j_call: TRBJ2-7; v_call: TRBV20-1; cdr3_aa: CSARDQLVGYEQYF; cdr3_nt: TGCAGTGCTAGAGATCAACTAGTGGGCTACGAGCAGTACTTC
cdr3_length: 13; d_call: -; clone_size: -; j_call: TRBJ1-1; v_call: TRBV7-2; cdr3_aa: CASSPERFTEAFF; cdr3_nt: TGTGCCAGCAGCCCCGAGAGATTCACTGAAGCTTTCTTT
cdr3_length: 14; d_call: -; clone_size: few; j_call: TRBJ2-4; v_call: TRBV5-1; cdr3_aa: CASSLDTGYDIQYF; cdr3_nt: TGCGCCAGCAGCTTGGATACAGGGTACGATATTCAGTACTTC
cdr3_length: 13; d_call: -; clone_size: -; j_call: TRBJ2-1; v_call: TRBV12-3/TRBV12-4; cdr3_aa: CASIGERGNEQFF; cdr3_nt: TGTGCCAGCATCGGGGAAAGGGGCAATGAGCAGTTCTTC
cdr3_length: 13; d_call: -; clone_size: -; j_call: TRBJ2-7; v_call: TRBV10-3; cdr3_aa: CAISGADSYEQYF; cdr3_nt: TGTGCCATCAGTGGTGCGGATTCCTACGAGCAGTACTTC
cdr3_length: 12; d_call: -; clone_size: many; j_call: TRBJ2-5; v_call: TRBV20-1; cdr3_aa: CSYERHQETQYF; cdr3_nt: TGCAGTTATGAGCGGCACCAAGAGACCCAGTACTTC
cdr3_length: 16; d_call: -; clone_size: few; j_call: TRBJ1-3; v_call: TRBV28; cdr3_aa: CASSLSRGEAGNTIYF; cdr3_nt: TGTGCCAGCAGTTTATCGAGAGGGGAGGCGGGAAACACCATATATTTT
cdr3_length: 15; d_call: -; clone_size: -; j_call: TRBJ1-5; v_call: TRBV21-1; cdr3_aa: CARGASTYSNQPQHF; cdr3_nt: TGTGCCAGAGGGGCCAGCACGTATAGCAATCAGCCCCAGCATTTT
cdr3_length: 15; d_call: TRBD2; clone_size: many; j_call: TRBJ2-3; v_call: TRBV20-1; cdr3_aa: CSARLAGEGTDTQYF; cdr3_nt: TGCAGTGCTAGACTAGCGGGGGAGGGCACAGATACGCAGTATTTT
cdr3_length: 15; d_call: -; clone_size: few; j_call: TRBJ2-7; v_call: TRBV24-1; cdr3_aa: CATSDPSLPSYEQYF; cdr3_nt: TGTGCCACCAGTGACCCCTCATTACCCTCCTACGAGCAGTACTTC
cdr3_length: 13; d_call: -; clone_size: many; j_call: TRBJ2-7; v_call: TRBV12-3/TRBV12-4; cdr3_aa: CASSPTGTYEQYF; cdr3_nt: TGTGCCAGCAGCCCTACAGGGACCTACGAGCAGTACTTC
cdr3_length: 16; d_call: TRBD2; clone_size: many; j_call: TRBJ2-1; v_call: TRBV5-6; cdr3_aa: CASSFRTSGAYNEQFF; cdr3_nt: TGTGCCAGCAGCTTCAGGACTAGCGGGGCCTACAATGAGCAGTTCTTC
cdr3_length: 14; d_call: TRBD2; clone_size: few; j_call: TRBJ2-1; v_call: TRBV7-2; cdr3_aa: CASSQTSGRVEQFF; cdr3_nt: TGTGCCAGCAGCCAGACTAGCGGGAGAGTCGAGCAGTTCTTC
cdr3_length: 16; d_call: TRBD1; clone_size: -; j_call: TRBJ2-2; v_call: TRBV27; cdr3_aa: CASSHTGQGNTGELFF; cdr3_nt: TGTGCCAGCAGTCATACCGGACAGGGGAACACCGGGGAGCTGTTTTTT
cdr3_length: 18; d_call: TRBD1; clone_size: -; j_call: TRBJ1-2; v_call: TRBV4-2; cdr3_aa: CASSQGGGRSYGGYGYTF; cdr3_nt: TGTGCCAGCAGCCAAGGAGGGGGCCGGTCCTATGGGGGCTATGGCTACACCTTC
cdr3_length: 13; d_call: TRBD1; clone_size: -; j_call: TRBJ1-1; v_call: TRBV20-1; cdr3_aa: CSAWTGGNTEAFF; cdr3_nt: TGCAGTGCGTGGACAGGGGGGAACACTGAAGCTTTCTTT
cdr3_length: 12; d_call: -; clone_size: few; j_call: TRBJ2-1; v_call: TRBV5-1; cdr3_aa: CASSLDRAEQFF; cdr3_nt: TGCGCCAGCAGCTTGGACAGGGCCGAGCAGTTCTTC
cdr3_length: 12; d_call: -; clone_size: -; j_call: TRBJ2-6; v_call: TRBV20-1; cdr3_aa: CGSGSGANVLTF; cdr3_nt: TGCGGATCAGGGTCTGGGGCCAACGTCCTGACTTTC
cdr3_length: 15; d_call: -; clone_size: few; j_call: TRBJ1-1; v_call: TRBV20-1; cdr3_aa: CSARGMTAMNTEAFF; cdr3_nt: TGCAGTGCTCGCGGGATGACAGCTATGAACACTGAAGCTTTCTTT
cdr3_length: 16; d_call: TRBD1; clone_size: -; j_call: TRBJ2-7; v_call: TRBV29-1; cdr3_aa: CSVLRIGTGPPYEQYF; cdr3_nt: TGCAGCGTCCTGCGTATTGGGACAGGTCCCCCCTACGAGCAGTACTTC
cdr3_length: 15; d_call: TRBD2; clone_size: few; j_call: TRBJ2-7; v_call: TRBV7-2; cdr3_aa: CASSLKAGGFYEQYF; cdr3_nt: TGTGCCAGCAGCTTAAAGGCGGGAGGGTTCTACGAGCAGTACTTC
cdr3_length: 14; d_call: -; clone_size: few; j_call: TRBJ2-7; v_call: TRBV6-1; cdr3_aa: CASSATLYSYEQYF; cdr3_nt: TGTGCCAGCAGTGCCACTTTGTACTCCTACGAGCAGTACTTC
cdr3_length: 14; d_call: -; clone_size: -; j_call: TRBJ2-7; v_call: TRBV9; cdr3_aa: CASSVGILSYEQYF; cdr3_nt: TGTGCCAGCAGCGTAGGGATTTTATCCTACGAGCAGTACTTC
cdr3_length: 16; d_call: TRBD1; clone_size: few; j_call: TRBJ1-1; v_call: TRBV20-1; cdr3_aa: CSARRDRGKKNTEAFF; cdr3_nt: TGCAGTGCTAGAAGGGACAGGGGAAAAAAGAACACTGAAGCTTTCTTT
cdr3_length: 13; d_call: TRBD1; clone_size: few; j_call: TRBJ1-1; v_call: TRBV14; cdr3_aa: CASSQVAGGKAFF; cdr3_nt: TGTGCCAGCAGCCAAGTGGCAGGGGGCAAGGCTTTCTTT
cdr3_length: 15; d_call: -; clone_size: many; j_call: TRBJ2-5; v_call: TRBV5-4; cdr3_aa: CASSSPRGEEETQYF; cdr3_nt: TGTGCCAGCAGCTCCCCCAGGGGCGAAGAAGAGACCCAGTACTTC
cdr3_length: 15; d_call: TRBD2; clone_size: many; j_call: TRBJ2-1; v_call: TRBV12-3/TRBV12-4; cdr3_aa: CASRGTSWGNNEQFF; cdr3_nt: TGTGCCAGCAGGGGGACTAGCTGGGGCAACAATGAGCAGTTCTTC
cdr3_length: 16; d_call: -; clone_size: few; j_call: TRBJ2-6; v_call: TRBV15; cdr3_aa: CATSREGTAGANVLTF; cdr3_nt: TGTGCCACCAGCAGAGAAGGGACGGCAGGGGCCAACGTCCTGACTTTC
cdr3_length: 16; d_call: -; clone_size: many; j_call: TRBJ2-2; v_call: TRBV7-8; cdr3_aa: CASSLQPGPVGGELFF; cdr3_nt: TGTGCCAGCAGCCTCCAACCGGGCCCCGTCGGCGGGGAGCTGTTTTTT
cdr3_length: 14; d_call: -; clone_size: many; j_call: TRBJ1-1; v_call: TRBV12-3/TRBV12-4; cdr3_aa: CASSPWEGATEAFF; cdr3_nt: TGTGCCAGCAGTCCCTGGGAGGGCGCGACTGAAGCTTTCTTT
cdr3_length: 14; d_call: -; clone_size: few; j_call: TRBJ1-5; v_call: TRBV25-1; cdr3_aa: CASTARGENQPQHF; cdr3_nt: TGTGCCAGCACCGCCCGGGGGGAAAATCAGCCCCAGCATTTT
cdr3_length: 13; d_call: TRBD1; clone_size: few; j_call: TRBJ1-2; v_call: TRBV12-3/TRBV12-4; cdr3_aa: CASSFAGGYGYTF; cdr3_nt: TGTGCCAGCAGTTTTGCAGGGGGCTATGGCTACACCTTC
cdr3_length: 13; d_call: -; clone_size: few; j_call: TRBJ2-5; v_call: TRBV29-1; cdr3_aa: CSAVVGAGETQYF; cdr3_nt: TGCAGCGCCGTCGTGGGGGCAGGAGAGACCCAGTACTTC
cdr3_length: 14; d_call: -; clone_size: many; j_call: TRBJ1-4; v_call: TRBV5-1; cdr3_aa: CASSLDGLNEKLFF; cdr3_nt: TGCGCCAGCAGCTTGGATGGCCTTAATGAAAAACTGTTTTTT
cdr3_length: 17; d_call: TRBD2; clone_size: -; j_call: TRBJ2-7; v_call: TRBV5-1; cdr3_aa: CASSLGTSGTDPYEQYF; cdr3_nt: TGCGCCAGCAGCTTGGGGACTAGCGGGACGGATCCCTACGAGCAGTACTTC
cdr3_length: 12; d_call: -; clone_size: many; j_call: TRBJ2-3; v_call: TRBV29-1; cdr3_aa: CSVEDGSDTQYF; cdr3_nt: TGCAGCGTTGAAGATGGGTCAGATACGCAGTATTTT
cdr3_length: 14; d_call: TRBD1; clone_size: few; j_call: TRBJ1-1; v_call: TRBV5-1; cdr3_aa: CASSLGDRYTEAFF; cdr3_nt: TGCGCCAGCAGCTTGGGGGACAGGTACACTGAAGCTTTCTTT
cdr3_length: 13; d_call: -; clone_size: -; j_call: TRBJ2-2; v_call: TRBV15; cdr3_aa: CATSRDFTGELFF; cdr3_nt: TGTGCCACCAGCAGAGACTTCACCGGGGAGCTGTTTTTT
cdr3_length: 14; d_call: -; clone_size: few; j_call: TRBJ1-1; v_call: TRBV12-3/TRBV12-4; cdr3_aa: CASSFGQGRPEAFF; cdr3_nt: TGTGCCAGCAGTTTCGGGCAGGGTCGCCCTGAAGCTTTCTTT
cdr3_length: 15; d_call: -; clone_size: -; j_call: TRBJ2-7; v_call: TRBV5-1; cdr3_aa: CASSLGGPSSYEQYF; cdr3_nt: TGCGCCAGCAGCTTGGGGGGTCCCAGCTCCTACGAGCAGTACTTC
cdr3_length: 14; d_call: -; clone_size: -; j_call: TRBJ2-5; v_call: TRBV28; cdr3_aa: CASSPDQGGETQYF; cdr3_nt: TGTGCCAGCAGCCCCGACCAGGGAGGAGAGACCCAGTACTTC